This TCR beta chain emerged from a study of response to subunit inactivated influenza vaccine. This clonotype came up a few times. This CDR3 spans 16 amino acids. Germline V gene sequence: CDR1 DFQATT, CDR2 SNEGSKA (reference sequence). V was pared by 0 bases and J by 0 bases, with 12 bases between. TCRdb called the RT-PCR reads again in MiXCR, with one record for every CDR3 protein. The table lists about 780,000 distinct CDR3 sequences, around 20% of them singletons, with about a tenth in the top ten. The clonotype comes from a man aged 50 or older who received an inactivated influenza vaccine. The genes are TRBV20-1 and TRBJ2-4; D unresolved. The sequenced sample was PBMCs from blood, obtained more than 4 days after vaccination. The CDR3, as DNA: TGCAGTGCTAGAGATCTGCAGGAACTAGCCAAAAACATTCAGTACTTC. Translating it yields CSARDLQELAKNIQYF.